This T cell receptor beta chain was captured by sequencing in a study of blood T cell repertoires in COVID-19. Under the authors' procedure: Amplified reference gene primers provided the basis for estimating nucleated cell counts. Assay used: immunoSEQ multiplex PCR; TCRdb lists only in-frame clones, some missing. That table furnishes V, J and clone size, whereas the DNA furnished D and trimming. Among about 320,000 clones, roughly 85% were seen once, and the ten largest hold around 1.9%. The participants were between about 18 and 95 years old and came from roughly 24 US areas. Participants had their cohort set by participant-reported clinical history. Sequenced material: PBMCs or T cells enriched from blood (not recorded which). The TCR comes from a woman in her thirties who had been exposed to COVID-19.

CDR3 loop: CASRAGVEQYF. CDR3 coding DNA: TGCGCCAGCAGGGCCGGGGTCGAGCAGTACTTC. The gene calls are TRBV5-1 and TRBJ2-7; perhaps TRBD2 as D (5 bases). Germline V gene data show CDR1 as SGHRS and CDR2 as YFSETQ. This CDR3 has 11 amino acids. V was pared by 5 bases and J by 6 bases, with 9 bases between.